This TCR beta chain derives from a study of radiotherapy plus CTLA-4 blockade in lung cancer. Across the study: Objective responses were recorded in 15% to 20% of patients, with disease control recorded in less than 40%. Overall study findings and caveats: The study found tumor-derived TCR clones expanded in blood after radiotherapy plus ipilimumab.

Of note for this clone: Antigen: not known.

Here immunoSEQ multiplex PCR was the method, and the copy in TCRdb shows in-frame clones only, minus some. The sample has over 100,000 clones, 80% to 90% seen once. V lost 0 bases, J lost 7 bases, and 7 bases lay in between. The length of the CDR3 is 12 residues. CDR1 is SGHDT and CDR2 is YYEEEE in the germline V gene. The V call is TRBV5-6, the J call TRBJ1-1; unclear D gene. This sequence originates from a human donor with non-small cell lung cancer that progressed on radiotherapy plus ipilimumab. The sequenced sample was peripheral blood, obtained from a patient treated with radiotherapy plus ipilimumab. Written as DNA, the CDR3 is TGTGCCAGCAGCTTGGATGGCATTGAAGCTTTCTTT. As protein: CASSLDGIEAFF.